Listed below are T cell receptor beta chains from one sample, sequenced in a study of blood T cell repertoires in COVID-19. Data came from immunoSEQ multiplex PCR; TCRdb stores just in-frame clones and leaves some out. The table lists about 150,000 clones, 80% to 85% of them singletons. The sample consisted of PBMCs or T cells enriched from blood (not recorded which). The receptors here all came from a woman aged 45-59 years who had been exposed to COVID-19. CDR3s include the opening cysteine and the closing phenylalanine or tryptophan. D genes are given only for firm matches. Rows give clone size only sometimes, using once, few, many, or a class for an expanded clone.

d_call	clone_size	j_call	v_call	cdr3_nt	cdr3_aa
-	-	TRBJ2-7	TRBV11-2	TGTGCCAGCAGCTTCGGACAGATATCCTACGAGCAGTACTTC	CASSFGQISYEQYF
-	-	TRBJ2-7	TRBV5-4	TGTGCCAGCAGCTTTCTCGGGGGAAACTACGAGCAGTACTTC	CASSFLGGNYEQYF
TRBD2	-	TRBJ2-3	TRBV7-3	TGTGCCAGCAGCTTAGGGGTAGCGGGGTTGGGCACAGATACGCAGTATTTT	CASSLGVAGLGTDTQYF
-	-	TRBJ2-5	TRBV14	TGTGCCAGCAGCCCGGGCGGGGGCCCCGGGACCCAGTACTTC	CASSPGGGPGTQYF
-	-	TRBJ2-7	TRBV29-1	TGCAGCGTGGGAGCCCGGAGCTCCTACGAGCAGTACTTC	CSVGARSSYEQYF
TRBD1	-	TRBJ1-1	TRBV5-1	TGCGCCAGCAGGCAGGGGGCGATGAACACTGAAGCTTTCTTT	CASRQGAMNTEAFF
TRBD1	-	TRBJ1-5	TRBV19	TGTGCCAGTAGTTCCCTGACAGCGCAATCAGGGGGCCCCCAGCATTTT	CASSSLTAQSGGPQHF
-	-	TRBJ1-1	TRBV4-2	TGTGCCAGCAGCCCCGAGGAGGGGATGAACACTGAAGCTTTCTTT	CASSPEEGMNTEAFF
TRBD2	-	TRBJ2-1	TRBV9	TGTGCCAGCAGCGTAGCGACTAGCGGGATCTTAGGGAATGAGCAGTTCTTC	CASSVATSGILGNEQFF
TRBD1	-	TRBJ1-4	TRBV3-1/TRBV3-2	TGTGCCAGCAGCCAATTCGGGACAGGGCTGGGGGCTAATGAAAAACTGTTTTTT	CASSQFGTGLGANEKLFF
-	-	TRBJ1-1	TRBV5-4	TGTGCCAGCAGAGGGGTGGGGGGAACCACTGAAGCTTTCTTT	CASRGVGGTTEAFF
TRBD1	once	TRBJ1-1	TRBV14	TGTGCCAGCCGATTCAGGGGGCTTAGCGAAGCTTTCTTT	CASRFRGLSEAFF
-	few	TRBJ1-1	TRBV7-2	TGTGCCAGCAGCTTAGAGTTAGTGCGGGAAGTTGAAGCTTTCTTT	CASSLELVREVEAFF